Shown below are 10 T cell receptor beta chains from a single sample sequenced in a study of shared clonotypes between healthy human individuals. The protocol was immunoSEQ multiplex PCR, while the TCRdb copy is restricted to in-frame clones and leaves out a portion. The repertoire holds 1.5 million to 2.5 million clones, with just under 95% as singletons. CD45RO negativity and positive selection for CCR7 defined naive CD8 cells, a population that excluded terminally differentiated effector memory CD45RA+ cells. Specimen: naive CD8+ T cells sorted from blood. The receptors stem from a man younger than 35 in good health.

Comments on this clone: Other nucleotide sequences in the sample specify the same CDR3. The rearrangement uses TRBV4-1 and TRBJ2-7; D ambiguous. Trimming stripped 1 base from V and 6 bases from J, with 7 bases between. The CDR3 extends over 12 amino acids. Germline CDR1 MGHRA, CDR2 YSYEKL. The CDR3 region has the DNA TGCGCCAGCAGCCAAGTAGGCGGCGAGCAGTACTTC. The encoded protein is CASSQVGGEQYF.

Points on this clone: This same CDR3 is encoded by further DNA sequences in the sample. V usage is TRBV27 and J usage is TRBJ2-7; D is unresolved. Germline V CDR1 and CDR2: MNHEY, SMNVEV (reference sequence). The CDR3 loop spans 13 amino acids. The V gene lost 5 bases and the J gene lost 3 bases, with 11 bases spanning the gap. The CDR3 DNA reads as TGTGCCAGCAGTCTAGGGTCTGGCTACGAGCAGTACTTC. Amino acids: CASSLGSGYEQYF.

V gene TRBV7-9 combines with J gene TRBJ2-7, with D hard to call. CDR3 length: 13 amino acids. The germline V gene encodes CDR1 SEHNR and CDR2 FQNEAQ (reference sequence). The V end lost 3 bases, the J end lost 5 bases, and 11 bases lay between the germline ends. CDR3 sequence: CASSFKGGDEQYF. The CDR3 nucleotides read TGTGCCAGCAGCTTCAAGGGTGGCGACGAGCAGTACTTC.

On this clone: The same CDR3 can be traced to other DNA sequences in this sample. The chain recombines TRBV9 with TRBJ1-3, with no clear D. Germline V gene lookup returns CDR1 SGDLS and CDR2 YYNGEE. V lost 4 bases and J 2 bases, leaving 4 bases between the germline ends. The CDR3 has 12 residues. CDR3 sequence: CASSRAGNTIYF. CDR3 in DNA: TGTGCCAGCAGCCGAGCTGGAAACACCATATATTTT. The full variable domain, with the rest looked up from reference TRBV9 and TRBJ1-3, is DSGVTQTPKHLITATGQRVTLRCSPRSGDLSVYWYQQSLDQGLQFLIQYYNGEERAKGNILERFSAQQFPDLHSELNLSSLELGDSALYFCASSRAGNTIYFGEGSWLTVV.

The chain employs TRBV27 and TRBJ2-6; D unclear. CDR1 is MNHEY and CDR2 is SMNVEV in the germline V gene (reference sequence). V lost 7 bases and J lost 0, with 16 bases in between. The CDR3 extends over 17 amino acids. The CDR3 spells CASTRESTGSGANVLTF. The CDR3 DNA reads TGTGCCAGCACGCGCGAGTCGACGGGCTCTGGGGCCAACGTCCTGACTTTC.

The V call is TRBV5-6, the J call TRBJ2-1, with 7 nucleotides matching TRBD1. V was pared by 7 bases and J by 6 bases, with 7 bases of the junction left unmatched. The germline V gene has CDR1 SGHDT and CDR2 YYEEEE. The CDR3 consists of 13 residues. This CDR3 reads CASGTTGSNEQFF. Here the CDR3 DNA reads TGTGCCAGCGGAACGACAGGGTCCAATGAGCAGTTCTTC.

The chain carries TRBV4-1 and TRBJ2-3; D is ambiguous. The CDR3 is 16 residues long. V was pared by 1 base and J by 0 bases, with 11 bases between. Looked up from germline, CDR1 is MGHRA and CDR2 is YSYEKL. CDR3 sequence reads: CASSQGPGASTDTQYF. The CDR3 coding sequence is TGCGCCAGCAGCCAAGGCCCTGGCGCTAGCACAGATACGCAGTATTTT.

The chain is built from TRBV2 and TRBJ2-6; 10 nucleotides line up with TRBD1. Germline V gene lookup returns CDR1 SNHLY and CDR2 FYNNEI. The CDR3 spans 18 residues. The J segment lost 3 bases and the V segment lost 4 bases, leaving 9 bases of the junction unmatched. The DNA of the CDR3 is TGTGCCAGCAGTGGGGAGGGACAGGGGTCTTTTGGGGCCAACGTCCTGACTTTC. Its translation: CASSGEGQGSFGANVLTF.

V usage is TRBV27 and J usage is TRBJ2-7; D possibly uses TRBD1 or TRBD2 (5 bases each). CDR3 length: 13 residues. Germline CDR1 reads MNHEY; CDR2 reads SMNVEV (reference sequence). V was clipped by 0 bases and J by 7 bases, with 10 bases between them. This CDR3 reads CASSLSPGREQYF. DNA of the CDR3: TGTGCCAGCAGTTTATCTCCGGGGCGTGAGCAGTACTTC.

This chain connects TRBV10-1 to TRBJ2-5; possibly TRBD1 for D (6 bases). The V end lost 2 bases, the J end lost 3 bases, and 10 bases lay between the germline ends. This CDR3 has 14 amino acids. Per the germline V gene, CDR1 is WNHNN and CDR2 is SYGVQD (reference sequence). The DNA of the CDR3 is TGCGCCAGCAGTGAGACAGGGTCGGAAGAGACCCAGTACTTC. Protein: CASSETGSEETQYF.